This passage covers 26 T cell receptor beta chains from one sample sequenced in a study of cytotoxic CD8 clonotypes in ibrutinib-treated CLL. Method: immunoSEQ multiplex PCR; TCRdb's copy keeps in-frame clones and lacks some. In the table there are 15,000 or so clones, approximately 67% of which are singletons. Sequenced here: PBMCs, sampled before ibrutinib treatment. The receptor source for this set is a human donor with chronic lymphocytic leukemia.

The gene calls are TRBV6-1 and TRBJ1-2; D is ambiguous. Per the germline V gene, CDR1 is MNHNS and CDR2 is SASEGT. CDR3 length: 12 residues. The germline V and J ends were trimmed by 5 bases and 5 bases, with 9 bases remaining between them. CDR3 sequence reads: CASSHRSYGYTF. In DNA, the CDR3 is TGTGCCAGCAGTCACAGATCTTATGGCTACACCTTC.

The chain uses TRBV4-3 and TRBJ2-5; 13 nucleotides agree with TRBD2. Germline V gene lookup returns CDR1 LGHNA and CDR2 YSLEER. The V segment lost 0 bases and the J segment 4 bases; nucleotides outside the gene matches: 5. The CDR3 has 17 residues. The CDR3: CASSQEGLAGRGETQYF. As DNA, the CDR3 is TGCGCCAGCAGCCAAGAGGGACTAGCGGGGAGGGGAGAGACCCAGTACTTC.

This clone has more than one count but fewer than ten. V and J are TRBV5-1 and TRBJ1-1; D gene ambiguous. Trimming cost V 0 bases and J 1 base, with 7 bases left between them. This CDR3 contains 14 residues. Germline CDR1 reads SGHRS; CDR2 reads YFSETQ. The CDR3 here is CASSLALPNTEAFF. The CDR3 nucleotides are TGCGCCAGCAGCTTGGCCCTGCCGAACACTGAAGCTTTCTTT.

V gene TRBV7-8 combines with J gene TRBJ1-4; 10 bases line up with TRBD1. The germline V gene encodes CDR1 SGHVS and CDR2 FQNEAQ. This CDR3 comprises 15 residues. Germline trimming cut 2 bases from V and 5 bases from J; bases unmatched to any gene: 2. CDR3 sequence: CASSLLGQGNEKLFF. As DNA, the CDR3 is TGTGCCAGCAGCTTATTGGGACAGGGGAATGAAAAACTGTTTTTT. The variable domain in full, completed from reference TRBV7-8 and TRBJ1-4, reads GAGVSQSPRYKVAKRGQDVALRCDPISGHVSLFWYQQALGQGPEFLTYFQNEAQLDKSGLPSDRFFAERPEGSVSTLKIQRTQQEDSAVYLCASSLLGQGNEKLFFGSGTQLSVL.

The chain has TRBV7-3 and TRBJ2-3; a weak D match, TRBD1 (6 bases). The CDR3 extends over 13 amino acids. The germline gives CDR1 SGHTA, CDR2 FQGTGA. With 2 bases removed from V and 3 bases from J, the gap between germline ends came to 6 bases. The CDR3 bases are TGTGCCAGCAGCTTACAGGGGACAGATACGCAGTATTTT. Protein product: CASSLQGTDTQYF.

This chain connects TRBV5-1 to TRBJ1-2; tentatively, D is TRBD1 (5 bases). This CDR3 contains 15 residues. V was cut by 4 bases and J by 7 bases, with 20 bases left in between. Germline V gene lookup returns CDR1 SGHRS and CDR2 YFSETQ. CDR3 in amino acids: CASSPSGTGASGYTF. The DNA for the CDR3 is TGCGCCAGCAGCCCCTCTGGTACCGGGGCTAGTGGCTACACCTTC.

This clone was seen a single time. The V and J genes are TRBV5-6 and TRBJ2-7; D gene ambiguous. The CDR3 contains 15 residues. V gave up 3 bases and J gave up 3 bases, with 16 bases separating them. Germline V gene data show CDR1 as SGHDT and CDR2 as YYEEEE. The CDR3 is CASSSRVGQFYEQYF. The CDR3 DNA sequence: TGTGCCAGCAGCTCCCGGGTCGGGCAGTTCTACGAGCAGTACTTC.

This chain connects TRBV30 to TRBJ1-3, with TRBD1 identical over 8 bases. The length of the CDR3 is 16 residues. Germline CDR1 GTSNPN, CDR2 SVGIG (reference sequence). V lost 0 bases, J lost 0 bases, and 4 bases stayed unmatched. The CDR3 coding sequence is TGTGCCTGGAGTGTCCAGGGGGCAGGCTCTGGAAACACCATATATTTT. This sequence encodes CAWSVQGAGSGNTIYF.

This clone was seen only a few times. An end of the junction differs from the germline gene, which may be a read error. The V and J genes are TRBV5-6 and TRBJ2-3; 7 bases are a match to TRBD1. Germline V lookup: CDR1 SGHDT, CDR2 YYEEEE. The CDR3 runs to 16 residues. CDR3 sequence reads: CASSGATGYGTDTQYF. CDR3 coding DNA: TGTGCCAGCAGCGGGGCGACAGGGTACGGCACGGATACGCAGTATTTT.

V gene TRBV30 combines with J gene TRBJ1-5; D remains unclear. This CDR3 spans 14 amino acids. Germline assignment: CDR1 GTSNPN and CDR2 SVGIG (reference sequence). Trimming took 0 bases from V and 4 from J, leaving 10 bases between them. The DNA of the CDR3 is TGTGCCTGGAGTGTCGGCCTGGCAAATCAGCCCCAGCATTTT. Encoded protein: CAWSVGLANQPQHF.

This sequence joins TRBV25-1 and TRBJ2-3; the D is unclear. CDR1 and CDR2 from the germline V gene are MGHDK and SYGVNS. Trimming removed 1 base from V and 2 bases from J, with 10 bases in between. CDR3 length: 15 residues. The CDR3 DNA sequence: TGTGCCAGCAGTGAATCACGACACGACACAGATACGCAGTATTTT. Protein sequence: CASSESRHDTDTQYF.

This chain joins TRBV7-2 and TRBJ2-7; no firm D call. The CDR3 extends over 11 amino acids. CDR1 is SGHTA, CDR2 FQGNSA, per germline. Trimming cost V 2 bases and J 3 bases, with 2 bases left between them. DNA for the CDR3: TGTGCCAGCAGCTTAAACTACGAGCAGTACTTC. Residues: CASSLNYEQYF.

The chain's CDR3 is CASSLEVKMNTEAFF. In nucleotides, the CDR3 is TGTGCCAGCAGCTTGGAAGTAAAAATGAACACTGAAGCTTTCTTT. The rearrangement links TRBV5-8 to TRBJ1-1; D gene unclear. Germline V CDR1 and CDR2: SGHTS, YDEGEE. Trimming took 0 bases from V and 0 from J, leaving 9 bases between them. The CDR3 has 15 residues.

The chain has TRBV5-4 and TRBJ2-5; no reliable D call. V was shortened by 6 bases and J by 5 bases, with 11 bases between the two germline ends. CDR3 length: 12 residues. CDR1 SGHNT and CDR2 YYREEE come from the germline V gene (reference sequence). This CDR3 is CASNPRRETQYF. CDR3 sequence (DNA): TGTGCCAGCAACCCTAGGCGTGAGACCCAGTACTTC. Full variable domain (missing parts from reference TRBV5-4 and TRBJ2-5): ETGVTQSPTHLIKTRGQQVTLRCSSQSGHNTVSWYQQALGQGPQFIFQYYREEENGRGNFPPRFSGLQFPNYSSELNVNALELDDSALYLCASNPRRETQYFGPGTRLLVL.

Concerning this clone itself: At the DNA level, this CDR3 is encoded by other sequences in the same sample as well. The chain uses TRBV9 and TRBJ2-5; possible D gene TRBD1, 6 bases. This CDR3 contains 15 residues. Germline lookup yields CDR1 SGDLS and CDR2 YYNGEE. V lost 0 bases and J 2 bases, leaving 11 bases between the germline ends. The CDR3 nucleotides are TGTGCCAGCAGCGTAGTAGGGGGTCGGCAAGAGACCCAGTACTTC. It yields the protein CASSVVGGRQETQYF.

The CDR3 spells CASSLGPSGDSYEQYF. CDR3 nucleotides: TGTGCCAGCAGCTTAGGGCCGAGCGGGGACTCCTACGAGCAGTACTTC. The chain recombines TRBV7-2 with TRBJ2-7; 7 bases match TRBD2. There are 16 residues in the CDR3. Germline loops: CDR1 SGHTA, CDR2 FQGNSA. After removal of 1 base from V and 0 bases from J, the junction contained 6 bases not matched to a gene.

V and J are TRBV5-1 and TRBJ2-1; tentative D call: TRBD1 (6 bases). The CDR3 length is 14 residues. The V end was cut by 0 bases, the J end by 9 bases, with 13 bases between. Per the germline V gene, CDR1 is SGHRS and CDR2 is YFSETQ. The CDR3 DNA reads TGCGCCAGCAGCTTGGTGTCAGGGGCCGCTGAGCAGTTCTTC. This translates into CASSLVSGAAEQFF.

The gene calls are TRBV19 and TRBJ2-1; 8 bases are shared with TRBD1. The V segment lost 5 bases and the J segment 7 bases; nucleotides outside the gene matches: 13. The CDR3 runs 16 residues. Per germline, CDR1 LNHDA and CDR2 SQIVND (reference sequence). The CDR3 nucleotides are TGTGCCAGTAGTTTAAATCAGGGGGCTGGGAGGAATGAGCAGTTCTTC. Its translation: CASSLNQGAGRNEQFF.

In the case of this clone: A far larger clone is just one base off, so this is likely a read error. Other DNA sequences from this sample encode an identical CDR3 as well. The CDR3 spells CASSQGNTEAFF. The CDR3 nucleotides read TGCGCCAGCAGCCAAGGAAACACTGAAGCTTTCTTT. The chain combines TRBV4-1 with TRBJ1-1; D unresolved. In germline, CDR1 is MGHRA, CDR2 YSYEKL. V lost 1 base, J lost 2 bases, and 2 bases lay in between. CDR3 length equals 12 residues.

In DNA form, the CDR3 reads TGTGCCAGCAGCTTACAGGGTAGGGGACTAGGGAACACTGAAGCTTTCTTT. It specifies CASSLQGRGLGNTEAFF. The J gene is TRBJ1-1, the V gene TRBV7-2, with D possibly matching TRBD1 (5 bases). V gave up 2 bases and J gave up 1 base, with 17 bases separating them. The CDR3 runs 17 residues. CDR1 and CDR2 from the germline V gene are SGHTA and FQGNSA.

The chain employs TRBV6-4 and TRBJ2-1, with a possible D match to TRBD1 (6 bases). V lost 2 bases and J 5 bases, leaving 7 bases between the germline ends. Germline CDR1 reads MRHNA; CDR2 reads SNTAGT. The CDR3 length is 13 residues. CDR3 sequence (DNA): TGTGCCAGCAGTGACACAGGGAACAATGAGCAGTTCTTC. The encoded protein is CASSDTGNNEQFF.

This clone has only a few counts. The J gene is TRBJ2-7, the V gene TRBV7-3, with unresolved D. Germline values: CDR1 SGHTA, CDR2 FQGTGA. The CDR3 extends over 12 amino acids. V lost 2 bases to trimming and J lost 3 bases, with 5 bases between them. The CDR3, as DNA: TGTGCCAGCAGCTTATCTAGCTACGAGCAGTACTTC. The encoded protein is CASSLSSYEQYF.

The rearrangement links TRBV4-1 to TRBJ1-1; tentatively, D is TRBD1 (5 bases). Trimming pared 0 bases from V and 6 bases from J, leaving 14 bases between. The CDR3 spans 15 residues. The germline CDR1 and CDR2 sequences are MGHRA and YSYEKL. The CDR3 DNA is TGCGCCAGCAGCCAAGACAGGGCGATAGCCCCTGAAGCTTTCTTT. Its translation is CASSQDRAIAPEAFF.

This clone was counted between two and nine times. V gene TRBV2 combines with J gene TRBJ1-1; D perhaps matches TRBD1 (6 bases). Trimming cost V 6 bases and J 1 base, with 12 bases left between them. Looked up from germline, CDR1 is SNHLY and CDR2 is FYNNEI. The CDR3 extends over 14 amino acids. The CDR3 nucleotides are TGTGCCAGCAGACAAACAGGGTGGAACACTGAAGCTTTCTTT. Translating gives CASRQTGWNTEAFF.

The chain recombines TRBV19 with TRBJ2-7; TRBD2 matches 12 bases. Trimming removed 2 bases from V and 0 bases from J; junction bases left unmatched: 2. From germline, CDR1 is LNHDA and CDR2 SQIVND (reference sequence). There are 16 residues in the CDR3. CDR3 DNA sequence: TGTGCCAGTAGTATAACTAGCGGGGGGCACTCCTACGAGCAGTACTTC. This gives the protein CASSITSGGHSYEQYF.

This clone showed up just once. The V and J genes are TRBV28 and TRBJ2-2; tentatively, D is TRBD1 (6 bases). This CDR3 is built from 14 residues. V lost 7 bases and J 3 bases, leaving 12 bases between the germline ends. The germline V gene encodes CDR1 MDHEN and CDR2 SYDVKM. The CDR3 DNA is TGTGCCAGCACTAGGGGGTGGGACACCGGGGAGCTGTTTTTT. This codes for CASTRGWDTGELFF.